This is a list of T cell receptor beta chains from one sample in a study of response to subunit inactivated influenza vaccine. TCRdb re-called the RT-PCR reads through MiXCR, storing one row per CDR3 protein. Among under 950,000 distinct CDR3 sequences, 20% to 25% were seen once, and the ten largest hold roughly 10%. This sample comprised PBMCs from blood, obtained roughly 5 days after vaccination. Source of these receptors: a man in his forties or fifties who received an inactivated influenza vaccine. Each CDR3 is given with its conserved first and last residue. The D gene is left open where the match is weak. Only some rows state a clone size, as once, few, many or a class for expanded clones.

clone size,D gene,V gene,J gene,CDR3 protein,CDR3 DNA
many,TRBD1,TRBV12-3/TRBV12-4,TRBJ2-3,CASSSSAVQGPWASTDTQYF,TGTGCCAGCAGCTCGTCGGCGGTACAGGGGCCGTGGGCTAGCACAGATACGCAGTATTTT
NA,NA,TRBV12-3/TRBV12-4,TRBJ2-1,CASTPDFSNEQFF,TGTGCCAGCACCCCGGACTTCTCTAATGAGCAGTTCTTC
NA,TRBD2,TRBV14,TRBJ2-3,CASSYYTGGSTDTQYF,TGTGCCAGCAGCTACTACACGGGAGGGTCCACAGATACGCAGTATTTT
NA,NA,TRBV7-2,TRBJ2-5,CASSLLGPKETQYF,TGTGCCAGCAGCTTACTAGGGCCGAAAGAGACCCAGTACTTC
few,NA,TRBV29-1,TRBJ2-7,CSVDSLPLEQYF,TGCAGCGTTGACAGCCTCCCTTTGGAGCAGTACTTC
many,NA,TRBV6-5,TRBJ2-7,CASSYSGGRYEQYF,TGTGCCAGCAGTTACTCAGGGGGGCGGTACGAGCAGTACTTC
few,TRBD2,TRBV2,TRBJ2-1,CASTSRASGYNEQFF,TGTGCCAGCACTTCTCGGGCTAGCGGCTACAATGAGCAGTTCTTC
few,NA,TRBV11-1,TRBJ1-4,CASTPGAPNNEKLFF,TGTGCCAGCACCCCCGGGGCCCCGAATAATGAAAAACTGTTTTTT
NA,NA,TRBV12-3/TRBV12-4,TRBJ1-2,CASSPPNYGFTF,TGTGCCAGCAGTCCTCCAAACTATGGCTTCACCTTC
few,NA,TRBV20-1,TRBJ2-5,CSASGPPGETQYF,TGCAGTGCTAGTGGGCCCCCCGGAGAGACCCAGTACTTC
NA,NA,TRBV4-3,TRBJ2-7,CASSQDYGTLGQYF,TGCGCCAGCAGCCAAGATTACGGGACGCTAGGGCAGTACTTC
many,NA,TRBV20-1,TRBJ2-1,CSAPTLSSYNEQFF,TGCAGTGCGCCGACCCTGAGCTCCTACAATGAGCAGTTCTTC
NA,NA,TRBV28,TRBJ1-4,CASRETGPNEKLFF,TGTGCCAGCAGGGAGACAGGACCTAATGAAAAACTGTTTTTT
NA,NA,TRBV7-2,TRBJ2-7,CASSLAQKGEQYF,TGTGCCAGCAGCTTAGCCCAAAAGGGCGAGCAGTACTTC
NA,NA,TRBV20-1,TRBJ2-7,CSARGTEISYEQYF,TGCAGTGCTAGGGGGACGGAGATCTCCTACGAGCAGTACTTC
few,NA,TRBV5-1,TRBJ2-3,CASRVGRMSSTDTQYF,TGCGCCAGCAGAGTTGGGCGGATGTCTAGCACAGATACGCAGTATTTT
NA,TRBD2,TRBV9,TRBJ2-3,CASSVGGSRATQYF,TGTGCCAGCAGCGTGGGCGGGAGCAGGGCTACGCAGTATTTT
NA,NA,TRBV21-1,TRBJ2-1,CASSKGGRLANYNEQFF,TGTGCCAGCAGCAAAGGTGGACGCCTAGCGAACTACAATGAGCAGTTCTTC
NA,TRBD1,TRBV24-1,TRBJ2-1,CATSGRQGSSYNEQFF,TGTGCCACCAGTGGTCGACAGGGAAGCTCCTACAATGAGCAGTTCTTC
few,TRBD2,TRBV28,TRBJ2-3,CASSPSGSRADTQYF,TGTGCCAGCAGTCCTAGCGGGAGCAGGGCAGATACGCAGTATTTT
few,NA,TRBV10-3,TRBJ2-1,CATTGTAASSYNEQFF,TGTGCCACCACAGGCACGGCTGCGAGCTCCTACAATGAGCAGTTCTTC
NA,NA,TRBV6-2/TRBV6-3,TRBJ1-2,CASSTDPFYGYTF,TGTGCCAGCAGTACCGACCCTTTTTATGGCTACACCTTC
NA,TRBD1,TRBV2,TRBJ2-1,CASKNGTGSYNEQFF,TGTGCCAGCAAAAACGGGACAGGGTCCTACAATGAGCAGTTCTTC
NA,TRBD2,TRBV7-6,TRBJ2-1,CASSFFTYGVAGVGEQFF,TGTGCCAGCAGCTTTTTCACGTATGGTGTTGCGGGAGTAGGTGAGCAGTTCTTC
few,NA,TRBV30,TRBJ2-5,CACRFVETQYF,TGTGCCTGTAGGTTCGTGGAGACCCAGTACTTC
NA,NA,TRBV28,TRBJ2-7,CASSQSWGEQYF,TGTGCCAGCAGTCAGAGCTGGGGTGAGCAGTACTTC
NA,TRBD1,TRBV7-8,TRBJ1-2,CASSTPDRSHGYTF,TGTGCCAGCAGCACCCCGGACAGGTCTCATGGCTACACCTTC
NA,NA,TRBV20-1,TRBJ2-3,CSAQVPFGTDTQYF,TGCAGTGCCCAGGTGCCATTCGGCACAGATACGCAGTATTTT
few,NA,TRBV28,TRBJ1-1,CASSLGPTRNTEAFF,TGTGCCAGCAGTTTGGGGCCAACCAGGAACACTGAAGCTTTCTTT
NA,TRBD2,TRBV20-1,TRBJ2-3,CSAWGTSGIPSTDTQYF,TGCAGTGCTTGGGGGACTAGCGGGATCCCTAGCACAGATACGCAGTATTTT
NA,NA,TRBV7-9,TRBJ1-1,CASSLGDLGAFF,TGTGCCAGCAGCTTGGGGGACCTGGGGGCTTTCTTT
NA,TRBD1,TRBV6-2/TRBV6-3,TRBJ2-5,CASSYLLGQVARETQYF,TGTGCCAGCAGTTACTTACTAGGACAGGTAGCTCGAGAGACCCAGTACTTC
few,TRBD2,TRBV9,TRBJ2-1,CASSVASGRFYNEQFF,TGTGCCAGCAGCGTAGCCAGCGGGAGGTTCTACAATGAGCAGTTCTTC
many,TRBD2,TRBV7-2,TRBJ2-2,CASSLGLIGGELFF,TGTGCCAGCAGCTTGGGACTAATCGGCGGGGAGCTGTTTTTT
NA,NA,TRBV3-1,TRBJ2-5,CASSQDPQQETQYF,TGTGCCAGCAGCCAAGACCCCCAACAAGAGACCCAGTACTTC
NA,TRBD2,TRBV5-6,TRBJ2-1,CASSPGLAGGVWNEQFF,TGTGCCAGCAGCCCGGGACTAGCGGGAGGAGTTTGGAATGAGCAGTTCTTC
NA,NA,TRBV18,TRBJ1-3,CASSPPVRVSGNTIYF,TGTGCCAGCTCACCACCGGTCAGAGTCTCTGGAAACACCATATATTTT
few,NA,TRBV7-9,TRBJ1-1,CASSVGARNTEAFF,TGTGCCAGCAGTGTAGGGGCACGTAACACTGAAGCTTTCTTT
NA,TRBD1,TRBV2,TRBJ2-7,CASSVTLHRTGGKYEQYF,TGTGCCAGCAGTGTTACCCTACACCGTACAGGGGGCAAGTACGAGCAGTACTTC
NA,TRBD1,TRBV28,TRBJ1-1,CASRSSRGPTEAFF,TGTGCCAGCAGATCTAGCAGGGGGCCCACTGAAGCTTTCTTT
NA,TRBD1,TRBV10-1,TRBJ2-2,CASSPGTGSNTGELFF,TGCGCCAGCAGTCCCGGGACAGGATCGAACACCGGGGAGCTGTTTTTT
many,TRBD1,TRBV5-1,TRBJ1-4,CASSTDRGNEKLFF,TGCGCCAGCAGCACCGACAGGGGAAATGAAAAACTGTTTTTT
NA,NA,TRBV3-1,TRBJ2-2,CASSQDQLWTGELFF,TGTGCCAGCAGCCAAGATCAGCTATGGACCGGGGAGCTGTTTTTT
NA,NA,TRBV6-2/TRBV6-3,TRBJ2-1,CASSDPTGNNEQFF,TGTGCCAGCAGTGACCCCACAGGGAACAATGAGCAGTTCTTC
NA,TRBD2,TRBV6-2/TRBV6-3,TRBJ2-2,CASSWTSGHGAGELFF,TGTGCCAGCAGTTGGACTAGCGGCCACGGCGCCGGGGAGCTGTTTTTT
once,NA,TRBV7-6,TRBJ2-6,CASSLDRGFSGANVLTF,TGTGCCAGCAGCTTGGACAGAGGATTCTCTGGGGCCAACGTCCTGACTTTC